These 12 T cell receptor beta chains were sequenced from one sample in a study of CD8 T cells in ankylosing spondylitis. Study results and limitations: Made up of eight highly homologous variants, a TCR beta motif appeared characteristic of ankylosing spondylitis blood.

Their antigen targets remain unknown. From the 5' RACE reads, TCRdb called clonotypes with MiXCR, one entry per CDR3 protein. Of 650,000 to 800,000 distinct CDR3 sequences in the sample, 15% to 20% are singletons; the top ten hold around a fifth. Input material: blood, either unsorted or a sorted T cell fraction (not recorded which). The origin of the receptors is a male donor with ankylosing spondylitis.

This clonotype was counted a few times. The V call is TRBV5-1, the J call TRBJ2-7; D gene unclear. The CDR3 is 13 amino acids. V lost 0 bases and J 3 bases, leaving 7 bases between the germline ends. CDR1 is SGHRS and CDR2 is YFSETQ in the germline V gene. CDR3 loop: CASSLGFGYEQYF. In DNA form, the CDR3 reads TGCGCCAGCAGCTTGGGTTTTGGCTACGAGCAGTACTTC. Using reference TRBV5-1 and TRBJ2-7 for the parts outside the CDR3, the full variable domain is KAGVTQTPRYLIKTRGQQVTLSCSPISGHRSVSWYQQTPGQGLQFLFEYFSETQRNKGNFPGRFSGRQFSNSRSEMNVSTLELGDSALYLCASSLGFGYEQYFGPGTRLTVT.

The gene calls are TRBV20-1 and TRBJ2-5, with 7 bases matching TRBD2. V lost 5 bases and J lost 0; bases outside the gene matches: 18. The CDR3 runs to 18 residues. CDR1 is DFQATT, CDR2 SNEGSKA, per germline (reference sequence). The CDR3 nucleotides are TGCAGTGCTGGCCCTGACCCCGGGGGGTTAAGGTACCAAGAGACCCAGTACTTC. Its translation is CSAGPDPGGLRYQETQYF.

This clonotype was counted between two and nine times. The genes are TRBV5-1 and TRBJ2-7; 10 bases fit TRBD1. From germline, CDR1 is SGHRS and CDR2 YFSETQ. V dropped 0 bases and J dropped 3; count of bases not matched to a gene: 3. The CDR3 has 15 amino acids. This CDR3 reads CASSLVGQGNYEQYF. CDR3 nucleotides: TGCGCCAGCAGCTTGGTGGGACAGGGGAACTACGAGCAGTACTTC.

This clonotype was observed a few times. The genes are TRBV20-1 and TRBJ1-1; possibly TRBD1 for D (5 bases). The CDR3 sequence is 14 residues long. Germline V gene lookup returns CDR1 DFQATT and CDR2 SNEGSKA (reference sequence). V shed 0 bases and J shed 1 base, with 9 bases lying between them. The CDR3 reads CSAREWGGNTEAFF. The DNA of the CDR3 is TGCAGTGCTAGAGAGTGGGGGGGGAACACTGAAGCTTTCTTT.

The chain recombines TRBV29-1 with TRBJ2-5; 9 bases agree with TRBD1. Per the germline V gene, CDR1 is SQVTM and CDR2 is ANQGSEA. V dropped 7 bases and J dropped 5; count of bases not matched to a gene: 5. There are 12 residues in the CDR3. The CDR3 spells CSAGQGMETQYF. The CDR3, as DNA: TGCAGCGCAGGACAGGGGATGGAGACCCAGTACTTC.

This clonotype was observed a handful of times. The gene calls are TRBV5-1 and TRBJ2-1, with TRBD2 matching over 7 bases. CDR1 and CDR2 (germline): SGHRS, YFSETQ. This CDR3 comprises 17 residues. Trimming cost V 4 bases and J 7 bases; bases outside gene matches: 17. The DNA of the CDR3 is TGCGCCAGCAGCCCGGGGGGTCGGGGACGGGACGGGAATGAGCAGTTCTTC. It is translated as CASSPGGRGRDGNEQFF.

This clonotype was counted ten times or more. The V and J genes are TRBV7-8 and TRBJ2-5, with D uncertain. The CDR3 is 13 amino acids. CDR1 is SGHVS, CDR2 FQNEAQ, per germline. V dropped 1 base and J dropped 3 bases, with 6 bases sitting between them. The CDR3 DNA reads TGTGCCAGCAGCTTAGTGGTAGAAGAGACCCAGTACTTC. This sequence encodes CASSLVVEETQYF. The full variable domain, rest sourced from reference TRBV7-8 and TRBJ2-5, is GAGVSQSPRYKVAKRGQDVALRCDPISGHVSLFWYQQALGQGPEFLTYFQNEAQLDKSGLPSDRFFAERPEGSVSTLKIQRTQQEDSAVYLCASSLVVEETQYFGPGTRLLVL.

This sequence joins TRBV2 and TRBJ1-1; D is uncertain. Trimming shortened V by 3 bases and J by 8 bases, and 7 bases separated the two germline ends. The CDR3 loop spans 11 amino acids. Looked up from germline, CDR1 is SNHLY and CDR2 is FYNNEI. CDR3 sequence reads: CASSDRREAFF. In DNA, the CDR3 is TGTGCCAGCAGTGATAGAAGGGAAGCTTTCTTT.

V and J are TRBV11-2 and TRBJ2-5, with 7 bases aligning to TRBD1. With 5 bases clipped from V and 7 bases from J, the junction kept 10 bases outside the gene matches. The CDR3 contains 14 residues. Germline V lookup: CDR1 SGHAT, CDR2 FQNNGV. The CDR3 reads CASSPGVSGGTQYF. CDR3 sequence (DNA): TGTGCCAGCAGCCCTGGGGTGTCAGGGGGGACCCAGTACTTC.

V usage is TRBV24-1 and J usage is TRBJ1-1; TRBD1 matches at 8 bases. The V and J ends lost 9 bases and 6 bases, in that order; junction bases with no gene match: 8. The CDR3 has 13 residues. CDR1 and CDR2 from the germline V gene are KGHDR and SFDVKD. DNA of the CDR3: TGTGCCACCGACAGGGGCCGGAGCGCTGAAGCTTTCTTT. It encodes CATDRGRSAEAFF.

The CDR3 DNA reads as TGTGCCAGCAGGAAGGAGGTAGCGGGGGGAAACACCATATATTTT. This encodes CASRKEVAGGNTIYF. V and J are TRBV12-3 or TRBV12-4 and TRBJ1-3; D call uncertain. The CDR3 totals 15 residues. With 6 bases removed from V and 4 bases from J, the gap between germline ends came to 16 bases.

As concerns this clonotype: One end of the junction varies from germline; a read error may be responsible. The chain employs TRBV6-2 or TRBV6-3 and TRBJ2-5, with 14 bases lining up with TRBD2. CDR1 is MNHEY and CDR2 is SVGEGT in the germline V gene. This CDR3 comprises 17 residues. The CDR3 DNA is TGTGGCAGCACCAGGGGGTGGACTAGCGGGGGGTCAGAGACCCAGTACTTC. As protein: CGSTRGWTSGGSETQYF.